This paragraph covers one TCR beta chain sequence. Germline CDR1 is SGHTA and CDR2 is FQGNSA. The CDR3 length is 18 residues. V shed 1 base and J shed 0 bases, with 13 bases lying between them. Participant age was roughly 18 to 95 years, and participants resided in fewer than 25 US areas. Clones were sequenced by immunoSEQ multiplex PCR, and TCRdb holds only the in-frame ones, with some missing. The table lists about 220,000 clones, roughly 88% of them singletons. The data are from a study of blood T cell repertoires in COVID-19. Study information: Sites across the United States, Italy and Spain contributed samples from acute and convalescent COVID-19.

V is TRBV7-2 and J is TRBJ1-6; D unclear. The clonotype originates from a woman between 35 and 50 years old with acute COVID-19. The sample comprised PBMCs or T cells enriched from blood (not recorded which). The CDR3 sequence is CASSLDRRHSSYNSPLHF. The CDR3 DNA follows: TGTGCCAGCAGCTTAGATCGTCGTCACAGCTCCTATAATTCACCCCTCCACTTT.